The 28 T cell receptor beta chains in this list originate from one sample, sequenced in a study of cytotoxic CD8 clonotypes in ibrutinib-treated CLL. Libraries were prepared by immunoSEQ multiplex PCR; TCRdb keeps only in-frame clonotypes and omits some of them. The table has roughly 150,000 clones, about 88% seen once. The source material was PBMCs, sampled at disease progression, from a patient treated with ibrutinib. The receptor set was obtained from a human donor with chronic lymphocytic leukemia.

CDR3 DNA sequence: TGTGCCAGCAGCGCCACGGGGGGGACAGGGTCTCCCTACGAGCAGTACTTC. Residues: CASSATGGTGSPYEQYF. The chain uses TRBV7-3 and TRBJ2-7; possibly TRBD1 for D (9 bases). Trimming left V 5 bases short and J 2 bases short, with 22 bases between. The CDR3 covers 17 residues. Germline V gene data show CDR1 as SGHTA and CDR2 as FQGTGA.

This sequence joins TRBV18 and TRBJ2-2; D is perhaps TRBD2 (5 bases). The CDR3 has 15 amino acids. From germline, CDR1 is KGHSH and CDR2 LQKENI. V lost 6 bases and J lost 0, with 11 bases in between. The CDR3 protein is CASSPGLTNTGELFF. CDR3 bases: TGTGCCAGCTCCCCCGGACTGACGAACACCGGGGAGCTGTTTTTT.

The chain joins TRBV27 to TRBJ1-4; D might be TRBD1 (5 bases). The CDR3 covers 14 residues. Trimming removed 5 bases at V and 5 bases at J, with 12 bases between. Germline CDR1 and CDR2: MNHEY and SMNVEV (reference sequence). CDR3 protein: CASSRKGTNEKLFF. The CDR3 bases are TGTGCCAGCAGTCGAAAGGGGACGAATGAAAAACTGTTTTTT.

This clone occurred a few times. This sequence joins TRBV6-6 and TRBJ2-1; 11 bases fit TRBD2. Germline V gives CDR1 MNHNY, CDR2 SVGAGI (reference sequence). J was trimmed by 7 bases and V by 5 bases; bases with no gene match: 10. This CDR3 region has 16 residues. The CDR3 loop is CASSQTSGSSGNEQFF. The CDR3, as DNA: TGTGCCAGCAGTCAAACTAGCGGGAGTTCGGGAAATGAGCAGTTCTTC.

This sequence joins TRBV11-3 and TRBJ2-5; TRBD2 matches 8 bases. V shed 3 bases and J 4 bases; nucleotides not matched to a gene: 10. Germline CDR1 and CDR2: SGHNT and YENEEA. The CDR3 runs 16 residues. The CDR3, as DNA: TGTGCCAGCAGCTTTGATGGAGCGGGAGTAGGAGAGACCCAGTACTTC. Translated: CASSFDGAGVGETQYF.

The chain carries TRBV5-1 and TRBJ1-1, with 7 bases that match TRBD1. Per germline, CDR1 SGHRS and CDR2 YFSETQ. The ends lost 4 bases at V and 3 bases at J; junction bases unmatched: 18. The length of the CDR3 is 18 residues. CDR3 amino acids: CASSPGRDRISPYTEAFF. DNA for the CDR3: TGCGCCAGCAGCCCCGGTCGGGACAGAATTAGCCCCTACACTGAAGCTTTCTTT.

V is TRBV5-3 and J is TRBJ1-1; D remains ambiguous. TRBV5-3 is reported as an ORF; its role is uncertain. This CDR3 region has 12 residues. Deletions cut 0 bases from V and 6 bases from J, with 6 bases between. As DNA, the CDR3 is TGTGCCAGAAGCTTGGAGGCGCCTGAAGCTTTCTTT. It codes for CARSLEAPEAFF.

The chain recombines TRBV7-9 with TRBJ2-7; maybe TRBD2 (6 bases). In germline, CDR1 is SEHNR, CDR2 FQNEAQ (reference sequence). This CDR3 comprises 17 residues. The ends were cut back, 2 bases at V and 1 base at J, with 18 bases in the middle. CDR3 protein: CASSLFGGRGLSYEQYF. Here the CDR3 DNA reads TGTGCCAGCAGCTTATTCGGGGGAAGAGGGCTATCCTACGAGCAGTACTTC. The whole variable domain, filled in from reference TRBV7-9 and TRBJ2-7, reads DTGVSQNPRHKITKRGQNVTFRCDPISEHNRLYWYRQTLGQGPEFLTYFQNEAQLEKSRLLSDRFSAERPKGSFSTLEIQRTEQGDSAMYLCASSLFGGRGLSYEQYFGPGTRLTVT.

This chain uses TRBV19 with TRBJ2-7; D uncertain. Germline V gene data show CDR1 as LNHDA and CDR2 as SQIVND (reference sequence). The ends were cut back, 5 bases at V and 2 bases at J, with 16 bases in the middle. CDR3 length equals 15 residues. In DNA form, the CDR3 reads TGTGCCAGTAGTCATCCTGGGCACCTAACCTACGAGCAGTACTTC. This encodes CASSHPGHLTYEQYF.

The J gene is TRBJ2-1, the V gene TRBV5-1; no definite D call. Trimming took 0 bases from V and 8 from J, leaving 15 bases between them. The V gene's germline CDR1 is SGHRS and CDR2 YFSETQ. The CDR3 sequence is 15 residues long. CDR3 nucleotides: TGCGCCAGCAGCTTGGAGGCTCCCCCCCTGTATGAGCAGTTCTTC. This translates into CASSLEAPPLYEQFF.

This chain uses TRBV4-3 with TRBJ2-7; TRBD1 aligns across 8 bases. CDR3 length: 16 residues. Germline CDR1 is LGHNA and CDR2 is YSLEER. V shed 0 bases, J shed 0 bases, and the junction held 4 bases outside the gene matches. In DNA form, the CDR3 reads TGCGCCAGCAGCCAAGATCCCAGGGGGCTCTCCTACGAGCAGTACTTC. Amino acid sequence: CASSQDPRGLSYEQYF.

The V and J genes are TRBV28 and TRBJ2-7; 9 positions match TRBD2. J gave up 6 bases and V 3 bases, and 15 bases lay outside the gene matches. The CDR3 is 17 residues long. Looked up from germline, CDR1 is MDHEN and CDR2 is SYDVKM. In DNA form, the CDR3 reads TGTGCCAGCAGTTTGACTAGCGGAGGGGTTAAAGGCGTCGAGCAGTACTTC. Translation: CASSLTSGGVKGVEQYF.

The V and J genes are TRBV28 and TRBJ2-7; 13 nucleotides agree with TRBD2. Germline CDR1 is MDHEN and CDR2 is SYDVKM. The ends lost 5 bases at V and 1 base at J; junction bases unmatched: 2. This CDR3 is 15 amino acids long. The CDR3 here is CASSGLAGASYEQYF. For the CDR3, the DNA is TGTGCCAGCAGTGGACTAGCGGGAGCTTCCTACGAGCAGTACTTC.

As regards this clone: A read error may account for a junction end that differs from germline. The chain couples TRBV7-7 to TRBJ2-1; D possibly corresponds to TRBD2 (6 bases). The CDR3 runs 14 residues. The germline gives CDR1 SSHAT, CDR2 FNYEAQ (reference sequence). CDR3 sequence: CASSLGAGSLEQFF. The CDR3 bases are TGTGCTAGCAGCTTAGGGGCGGGAAGTCTTGAGCAGTTCTTC. Together with reference TRBV7-7 and TRBJ2-1, the CDR3 gives the full variable domain: GAGVSQSPRYKVTKRGQDVTLRCDPISSHATLYWYQQALGQGPEFLTYFNYEAQPDKSGLPSDRFSAERPEGSISTLTIQRTEQRDSAMYRCASSLGAGSLEQFFGPGTRLTVL.

This rearrangement joins TRBV6-5 to TRBJ2-6; D is ambiguous. The CDR3 runs 15 residues. The germline V gene encodes CDR1 MNHEY and CDR2 SVGAGI. Trimming took 6 bases from V and 2 from J, leaving 11 bases between them. The CDR3 protein is CASSPKGTGANVLTF. The CDR3 region has the DNA TGTGCCAGCAGCCCAAAGGGTACTGGGGCCAACGTCCTGACTTTC.

V and J are TRBV7-2 and TRBJ2-7, with no clear D. The V gene lost 2 bases and the J gene lost 0 bases, with 5 bases spanning the gap. Looked up from germline, CDR1 is SGHTA and CDR2 is FQGNSA. The CDR3 is 13 residues long. CDR3 loop: CASSLTDSYEQYF. The CDR3 DNA follows: TGTGCCAGCAGCTTAACAGACTCCTACGAGCAGTACTTC.

The genes are TRBV28 and TRBJ2-1, with a tentative D call TRBD2 (5 bases). Germline V gene data show CDR1 as MDHEN and CDR2 as SYDVKM. CDR3 length equals 13 residues. Trimming stripped 6 bases from V and 4 bases from J, with 10 bases between. The CDR3 DNA follows: TGTGCCAGCAGCCAGCGGAGGTACAATGAGCAGTTCTTC. It codes for CASSQRRYNEQFF.

The chain has TRBV7-3 and TRBJ2-1; 11 positions match TRBD2. The germline CDR1 and CDR2 sequences are SGHTA and FQGTGA. J gave up 8 bases and V 5 bases, and 11 bases lay outside the gene matches. CDR3 length: 16 amino acids. CDR3 loop: CASSRILAGDTHEQFF. The CDR3 DNA follows: TGTGCCAGCAGCAGAATACTAGCGGGAGATACCCATGAGCAGTTCTTC.

This chain uses TRBV29-1 with TRBJ2-1, with TRBD2 identical over 12 bases. This CDR3 spans 13 amino acids. Germline CDR1 reads SQVTM; CDR2 reads ANQGSEA. V shed 6 bases, J shed 7 bases, and the junction held 4 bases outside the gene matches. The CDR3 DNA reads TGCAGCGTGGCGACTAGCGGGAGTAATGAGCAGTTCTTC. Protein sequence: CSVATSGSNEQFF.

The chain recombines TRBV28 with TRBJ2-7; D is perhaps TRBD2 (5 bases). Trimming pared 2 bases from V and 0 bases from J, leaving 8 bases between. This CDR3 is built from 14 residues. Per the germline V gene, CDR1 is MDHEN and CDR2 is SYDVKM. The CDR3 DNA follows: TGTGCCAGCAGTTTAGTCGGGAACTCCTACGAGCAGTACTTC. Translation: CASSLVGNSYEQYF.

CDR3 in amino acids: CASSLDRNTEAFF. CDR3 nucleotides: TGTGCCAGCAGCCTGGACAGGAACACTGAAGCTTTCTTT. V usage is TRBV11-2 and J usage is TRBJ1-1, with a weak D call TRBD1 (6 bases). CDR1 SGHAT and CDR2 FQNNGV come from the germline V gene. V shed 5 bases and J shed 1 base, with 8 bases lying between them. The CDR3 loop spans 13 amino acids. The entire variable domain, with the rest obtained from reference TRBV11-2 and TRBJ1-1, is as follows: EAGVAQSPRYKIIEKRQSVAFWCNPISGHATLYWYQQILGQGPKLLIQFQNNGVVDDSQLPKDRFSAERLKGVDSTLKIQPAKLEDSAVYLCASSLDRNTEAFFGQGTRLTVV.

V and J are TRBV2 and TRBJ2-7; D might be TRBD1 (5 bases). The CDR3 runs to 14 residues. The V gene lost 7 bases and the J gene lost 0 bases, with 13 bases spanning the gap. Per the germline V gene, CDR1 is SNHLY and CDR2 is FYNNEI. This CDR3 reads CASMRQISSYEQYF. CDR3 DNA sequence: TGTGCCAGCATGAGACAGATAAGCTCCTACGAGCAGTACTTC.

The chain joins TRBV29-1 to TRBJ1-3; D not certain. Germline CDR1 SQVTM, CDR2 ANQGSEA. The CDR3 is 13 amino acids. Deletions cut 6 bases from V and 7 bases from J, with 16 bases between. The CDR3 nucleotides read TGCAGCGTGACTCCCACGAGCGGGAACACCATATATTTT. This encodes CSVTPTSGNTIYF.

This clone was counted between two and nine times. V usage is TRBV27 and J usage is TRBJ1-3; D unresolved. The CDR3 consists of 14 residues. V dropped 0 bases and J dropped 2 bases, with 5 bases sitting between them. CDR1 is MNHEY, CDR2 SMNVEV, per germline (reference sequence). The CDR3 reads CASSLSGTGNTIYF. The CDR3 nucleotides read TGTGCCAGCAGTTTATCGGGGACTGGAAACACCATATATTTT.

This sequence joins TRBV28 and TRBJ1-2; a weak D match, TRBD1 (6 bases). CDR3 size: 13 residues. V shed 5 bases and J shed 8 bases, with 15 bases lying between them. Germline V gene sequence: CDR1 MDHEN, CDR2 SYDVKM. The CDR3 spells CASSAGQGVGYTF. CDR3 nucleotide sequence: TGTGCCAGCAGTGCGGGACAAGGTGTAGGCTACACCTTC.

The rearrangement links TRBV7-3 to TRBJ2-1; 8 bases align to TRBD1. With V trimmed by 5 bases and J by 6 bases, 9 bases remained unmatched. The CDR3 loop spans 15 amino acids. CDR1 SGHTA and CDR2 FQGTGA come from the germline V gene. The CDR3 region has the DNA TGTGCCAGCAGCCCCACTGGACAGGGTGTCAATGAGCAGTTCTTC. It specifies CASSPTGQGVNEQFF.

As DNA, the CDR3 is TGTGCCAGTAAGGGGACTAGCGGGAGGGCCATCGAGACCGGGGAGCTGTTTTTT. Encoded protein: CASKGTSGRAIETGELFF. The rearrangement uses TRBV19 and TRBJ2-2; 16 positions agree with TRBD2. The V gene's germline CDR1 is LNHDA and CDR2 SQIVND (reference sequence). Trimming cost V 7 bases and J 5 bases; bases outside gene matches: 10. This CDR3 contains 18 residues.

CDR3 residues: CASSSHRGPHTDTQYF. The CDR3 coding sequence is TGTGCCAGCAGCTCACACAGGGGGCCTCACACAGATACGCAGTATTTT. This rearrangement joins TRBV11-2 to TRBJ2-3, with 9 bases aligning to TRBD1. The CDR3 is made up of 16 amino acids. Germline V gene data show CDR1 as SGHAT and CDR2 as FQNNGV. V lost 4 bases and J lost 2; bases outside the gene matches: 7.